What follows is one T cell receptor beta chain and its context. The data originate from a study of cytomegalovirus exposure and HLA in healthy donors. The overall study: The 120 validation repertoires used the same platform as the approximately 670 first-cohort repertoires (as reported by a later analysis).

Assay used: immunoSEQ multiplex PCR; TCRdb lists only in-frame clones, some missing. This sample has about 220,000 clones, with almost 90% found just once. V lost 1 base, J lost 2 bases, and 4 bases stayed unmatched. CDR1 is SNHLY, CDR2 FYNNEI, per germline. There are 15 residues in the CDR3. This chain uses TRBV2 with TRBJ2-7; 8 nucleotides align to TRBD2. Sequences were obtained from PBMCs. This TCR was sampled from a woman between 18 and 29 years old in good health and CMV-seronegative. CDR3 in amino acids: CASSEGSGGTYEQYF. The CDR3 bases are TGTGCCAGCAGTGAAGGATCGGGAGGGACCTACGAGCAGTACTTC.